Below are 21 T cell receptor beta chains sequenced from a single sample in a study of blood T cell repertoires in COVID-19. The method was immunoSEQ multiplex PCR; TCRdb's version includes in-frame clones alone and lacks a portion of them. The table has tens of thousands of clones, roughly 84% seen once. Sample: peripheral blood. The source of these receptors is a man between 50 and 59 years old with acute or convalescent COVID-19.

The chain employs TRBV6-5 and TRBJ2-3, with a possible D match to TRBD1 (6 bases). V gave up 0 bases and J gave up 4 bases, with 11 bases separating them. The CDR3 runs 15 residues. From germline, CDR1 is MNHEY and CDR2 SVGAGI. The CDR3 sequence: CASSYSVQGPDTQYF. The CDR3 nucleotides are TGTGCCAGCAGTTACTCGGTACAGGGCCCAGATACGCAGTATTTT.

The chain uses TRBV5-1 and TRBJ2-1; no firm D call. V was clipped by 7 bases and J by 2 bases, with 7 bases between them. In germline, CDR1 is SGHRS, CDR2 YFSETQ. CDR3 length: 12 amino acids. The DNA for the CDR3 is TGCGCCAGCTCAGAGGCCTACAATGAGCAGTTCTTC. Translating it yields CASSEAYNEQFF.

This chain connects TRBV2 to TRBJ2-3; the match to TRBD1 covers 12 bases. The CDR3 contains 16 residues. V was clipped by 5 bases and J by 8 bases; unmatched bases: 11. Per germline, CDR1 SNHLY and CDR2 FYNNEI. The DNA of the CDR3 is TGTGCCAGCAGTCTCACCGGGACAGGGGGCCAAACTACGCAGTATTTT. Amino acids: CASSLTGTGGQTTQYF.

The rearrangement uses TRBV7-8 and TRBJ1-1; the D is unclear. This CDR3 has 14 residues. Trimming removed 2 bases at V and 2 bases at J, with 9 bases between. CDR1 SGHVS and CDR2 FQNEAQ come from the germline V gene. As DNA, the CDR3 is TGTGCCAGCAGCTTAAACACATTCAACACTGAAGCTTTCTTT. Amino acids: CASSLNTFNTEAFF.

The chain has TRBV7-9 and TRBJ2-2; the D is unclear. V was clipped by 1 base and J by 0 bases, with 9 bases between them. CDR1 and CDR2 from the germline V gene are SEHNR and FQNEAQ (reference sequence). There are 16 residues in the CDR3. The CDR3 spells CASSLGQSSNTGELFF. For the CDR3, the DNA is TGTGCCAGCAGCTTAGGCCAGTCGTCGAACACCGGGGAGCTGTTTTTT.

This clone came up a few times. V gene TRBV6-5 combines with J gene TRBJ1-2; D remains unclear. Germline CDR1 is MNHEY and CDR2 is SVGAGI. Deletions cut 2 bases from V and 8 bases from J, with 12 bases between. The CDR3 is 13 amino acids. The CDR3 here is CASSYGGEGGYTF. The CDR3 nucleotides are TGTGCCAGCAGTTACGGAGGTGAGGGCGGCTACACCTTC.

The genes are TRBV28 and TRBJ1-6; D is unclear. Per the germline V gene, CDR1 is MDHEN and CDR2 is SYDVKM. Trimming cost V 7 bases and J 6 bases, with 10 bases left between them. CDR3 length equals 13 residues. The CDR3 spells CASIAGGNSPLHF. CDR3 nucleotide sequence: TGTGCCAGCATAGCAGGAGGTAATTCACCCCTCCACTTT.

The gene calls are TRBV28 and TRBJ1-2; no clear D gene. Germline V lookup: CDR1 MDHEN, CDR2 SYDVKM. Trimming pared 4 bases from V and 4 bases from J, leaving 7 bases between. The CDR3 extends over 12 amino acids. The CDR3 nucleotides read TGTGCCAGCAGTTCTGTAGTCTATGGCTACACCTTC. Encoded protein: CASSSVVYGYTF.

The chain uses TRBV4-1 and TRBJ2-3; 12 nucleotides agree with TRBD1. The V gene end was trimmed by 4 bases and the J gene end by 4 bases; junction bases not matched to a gene: 9. The CDR3 spans 17 residues. Germline CDR1 reads MGHRA; CDR2 reads YSYEKL. CDR3 protein: CASSPGSGQGAADTQYF. The CDR3 region has the DNA TGCGCCAGCAGCCCAGGGTCGGGACAGGGGGCTGCAGATACGCAGTATTTT.

The chain joins TRBV18 to TRBJ1-6; D gene uncertain. Trimming took off 1 base at V and 3 bases at J, with 4 bases between the two ends. Germline-derived CDR1 and CDR2 are KGHSH and LQKENI. The CDR3 is made up of 14 amino acids. CDR3 sequence (DNA): TGTGCCAGCTCACCACTCGGCTATAATTCACCCCTCCACTTT. This sequence encodes CASSPLGYNSPLHF.

The CDR3 DNA reads TGTGCCAGCTCCGGACAGGGGGCAGACGGGGAGCTGTTTTTT. Translated, it gives CASSGQGADGELFF. This rearrangement joins TRBV18 to TRBJ2-2, with 11 positions matching TRBD1. The germline CDR1 and CDR2 sequences are KGHSH and LQKENI. J lost 7 bases, V lost 6 bases, and 4 bases had no gene match. The CDR3 has 14 amino acids.

CDR3 sequence reads: CASSVDWGQGYFNEQFF. CDR3 sequence (DNA): TGTGCCAGCAGCGTAGATTGGGGACAGGGATACTTCAATGAGCAGTTCTTC. The J gene is TRBJ2-1, the V gene TRBV9; 9 bases are shared with TRBD1. Germline CDR1 SGDLS, CDR2 YYNGEE. Unmatched junction bases numbered 10, after V lost 0 bases and J lost 6 bases. The CDR3 has 17 residues.

This clone has a handful of counts. This chain uses TRBV19 with TRBJ2-7; TRBD2 aligns across 11 bases. Per the germline V gene, CDR1 is LNHDA and CDR2 is SQIVND (reference sequence). J lost 5 bases, V lost 6 bases, and 3 bases had no gene match. The CDR3 length is 13 residues. The CDR3 bases are TGTGCCAGTAGCCTAGCGGGAGGAAACGAGCAGTACTTC. It yields the protein CASSLAGGNEQYF.

The chain couples TRBV9 to TRBJ1-4; tentatively, D is TRBD1 (6 bases). Deletions cut 4 bases from V and 6 bases from J, with 25 bases between. Germline-derived CDR1 and CDR2 are SGDLS and YYNGEE. The CDR3 length is 18 residues. In DNA form, the CDR3 reads TGTGCCAGCAGCCTAACCCAAGCCACAGGGAATAGAGATGAAAAACTGTTTTTT. Translation: CASSLTQATGNRDEKLFF.

V gene TRBV30 combines with J gene TRBJ1-1; no firm D call. The CDR3 is 12 amino acids. Per germline, CDR1 GTSNPN and CDR2 SVGIG (reference sequence). Trimming stripped 2 bases from V and 1 base from J, with 5 bases between. CDR3 nucleotides: TGTGCCTGGAGTTCCGGGAACACTGAAGCTTTCTTT. It is translated as CAWSSGNTEAFF.

This clone was counted between two and nine times. The chain combines TRBV5-1 with TRBJ2-7; 8 nucleotides agree with TRBD1. Germline trimming cut 4 bases from V and 0 bases from J; bases unmatched to any gene: 3. The CDR3 has 14 amino acids. Germline V lookup: CDR1 SGHRS, CDR2 YFSETQ. This chain's CDR3 is CASSTGGRSYEQYF. For the CDR3, the DNA is TGCGCCAGCAGCACAGGGGGACGCTCCTACGAGCAGTACTTC.

The chain joins TRBV10-3 to TRBJ1-1, with 12 positions matching TRBD1. The length of the CDR3 is 14 residues. Germline V gene sequence: CDR1 ENHRY, CDR2 SYGVKD. The trim removed 10 bases at V and 5 bases at J, leaving 8 bases unmatched. CDR3 coding DNA: TGTGCCAGCCGGGACAGGGGGCTTAATACTGAAGCTTTCTTT. Its protein product is CASRDRGLNTEAFF.

The chain is built from TRBV11-3 and TRBJ2-1, with 12 bases identical to TRBD2. CDR1 and CDR2 (germline): SGHNT, YENEEA. V was clipped by 5 bases and J by 7 bases; unmatched bases: 6. The length of the CDR3 is 15 residues. This chain's CDR3 is CASSPGLAGFNEQFF. For the CDR3, the DNA is TGTGCCAGCAGCCCGGGACTAGCGGGTTTTAATGAGCAGTTCTTC.

This rearrangement joins TRBV7-3 to TRBJ1-1; D possibly corresponds to TRBD1 (5 bases). The length of the CDR3 is 13 residues. CDR1 SGHTA and CDR2 FQGTGA come from the germline V gene. Deletions cut 0 bases from V and 4 bases from J, with 6 bases between. The CDR3 reads CASSLTGVTEAFF. DNA for the CDR3: TGTGCCAGCAGCTTAACAGGGGTCACTGAAGCTTTCTTT. Complete variable domain (other parts from reference TRBV7-3 and TRBJ1-1): GAGVSQTPSNKVTEKGKYVELRCDPISGHTALYWYRQSLGQGPEFLIYFQGTGAADDSGLPNDRFFAVRPEGSVSTLKIQRTERGDSAVYLCASSLTGVTEAFFGQGTRLTVV.

This clone was counted once. The rearrangement links TRBV4-2 to TRBJ2-7, with D possibly being TRBD2 (6 bases). The V gene's germline CDR1 is LGHNA and CDR2 YNFKEQ. The CDR3 length is 15 residues. Trimming removed 1 base from V and 2 bases from J, with 12 bases in between. CDR3 sequence: CASSQVASETYEQYF. In nucleotides, the CDR3 is TGTGCCAGCAGCCAAGTCGCTAGCGAAACCTACGAGCAGTACTTC.

The CDR3 DNA reads TGTGCCAGCAGTACCGGGACTAGCGGGAGGGCGGGGAGAAATGAGCAGTTCTTC. The encoded protein is CASSTGTSGRAGRNEQFF. This chain links TRBV5-4 with TRBJ2-1; 16 nucleotides agree with TRBD2. The CDR3 totals 18 residues. Losses at the gene ends were 5 bases for V and 7 bases for J; bases not matched to a gene: 12. Looked up from germline, CDR1 is SGHNT and CDR2 is YYREEE (reference sequence). The full variable domain, with the rest looked up from reference TRBV5-4 and TRBJ2-1, is ETGVTQSPTHLIKTRGQQVTLRCSSQSGHNTVSWYQQALGQGPQFIFQYYREEENGRGNFPPRFSGLQFPNYSSELNVNALELDDSALYLCASSTGTSGRAGRNEQFFGPGTRLTVL.